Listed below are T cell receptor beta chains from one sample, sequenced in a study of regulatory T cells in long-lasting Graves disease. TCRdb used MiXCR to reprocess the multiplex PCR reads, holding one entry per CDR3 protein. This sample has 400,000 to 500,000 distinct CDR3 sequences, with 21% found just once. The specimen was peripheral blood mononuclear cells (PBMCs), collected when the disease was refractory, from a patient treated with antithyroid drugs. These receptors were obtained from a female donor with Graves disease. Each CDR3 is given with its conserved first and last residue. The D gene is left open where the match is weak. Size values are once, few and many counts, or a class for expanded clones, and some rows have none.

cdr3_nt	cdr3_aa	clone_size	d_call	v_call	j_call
TGTGCCAGTAGTGAACAGAGTAACACCGGGGAGCTGTTTTTT	CASSEQSNTGELFF	-	-	TRBV19	TRBJ2-2
TGTGCCAGCAAGAGGACTAGCGGCGGAGGAACGGAGACCCAGTACTTC	CASKRTSGGGTETQYF	many	TRBD2	TRBV2	TRBJ2-5
TGTGCCAGCAGTGAATCGACCGGGACCGTCCGTAATGAGCAGTTCTTC	CASSESTGTVRNEQFF	few	-	TRBV6-1	TRBJ2-1
TGTGCCAGCAGCTGGCGGGATGCCCCCTACGAGCAGTACTTC	CASSWRDAPYEQYF	many	-	TRBV7-9	TRBJ2-7
TGTGCCAGCAGCCAAGGACCACCGGAGACCCAGTACTTC	CASSQGPPETQYF	few	-	TRBV14	TRBJ2-5
TGTGCCAGCGCCTGGACAGGGTTTAATCAGCCCCAGCATTTT	CASAWTGFNQPQHF	many	TRBD1	TRBV2	TRBJ1-5
TGTGCCAGCAGTTTCGGAGGAGTCCCTAGCAATCAGCCCCAGCATTTT	CASSFGGVPSNQPQHF	-	-	TRBV28	TRBJ1-5
TGTGCCAGCAGCTTAACGGCCGCGCGCACCGGGGAGCTGTTTTTT	CASSLTAARTGELFF	many	-	TRBV7-2	TRBJ2-2
TGCAGTGCCAAAGACAGCTCCTACGAGCAGTACTTC	CSAKDSSYEQYF	many	-	TRBV20-1	TRBJ2-7
TGCAGCGTTGAAGTTGTACAGGGGGGTACTGAAGCTTTCTTT	CSVEVVQGGTEAFF	many	TRBD1	TRBV29-1	TRBJ1-1
TGTGCCAGCTCACCAGTGTTCCGGGGGCAAGAGACCCAGTACTTC	CASSPVFRGQETQYF	many	-	TRBV18	TRBJ2-5
TGTGCCAGCAGTTTAACCCCACCCTTGAGCGGGAGGAGTTACGAGCAGTACTTC	CASSLTPPLSGRSYEQYF	many	TRBD2	TRBV28	TRBJ2-7
TGCAGCGGACAGGGGGCAGCAAATTCACCCCTCCACTTT	CSGQGAANSPLHF	many	TRBD1	TRBV20-1	TRBJ1-6
TGTGCCAGCAGCCCTCAAATGATGCGGGGGGGTAAAGATACGCAGTATTTT	CASSPQMMRGGKDTQYF	-	TRBD2	TRBV28	TRBJ2-3
TGTGCCAGCAGTGGGGACAGAGGCGGCTCTGGCTACACCTTC	CASSGDRGGSGYTF	many	TRBD1	TRBV28	TRBJ1-2
TGTGCCAGCAGTAACAAGGGACGGCACCAAGAGACCCAGTACTTC	CASSNKGRHQETQYF	many	-	TRBV12-3/TRBV12-4	TRBJ2-5
TGTGCCAGCAGTGAAAGTAGCGGGAGTAACATTCAGTACTTC	CASSESSGSNIQYF	many	TRBD2	TRBV2	TRBJ2-4
TGTGCCTGGAGTTTACAGAGTAACACTGAAGCTTTCTTT	CAWSLQSNTEAFF	many	-	TRBV30	TRBJ1-1
TGTGCCAGCAGCCTGAAAGACAGAAAGAACACTGAAGCTTTCTTT	CASSLKDRKNTEAFF	many	-	TRBV3-1	TRBJ1-1
TGTGCCAGCAGACTACCCGCACAGGGGGGGGAGCAGTACTTC	CASRLPAQGGEQYF	many	-	TRBV2	TRBJ2-7